The rows below give T cell receptor beta chains drawn from one sample of a study of technical replicates of blood from several donors. Data came from immunoSEQ multiplex PCR; TCRdb stores just in-frame clones and leaves some out. This table has 56,000 or so clones, roughly 93% appearing once. The material sequenced was PBMCs. These receptors all stem from a human donor in good health. Some clones in this sample may be carry-over from other donors' samples. Both conserved end residues are part of each CDR3. The D gene is left open where the match is weak. Clone size is shown for a subset of rows, as once, few, many or a class of expanded clone.

d_call j_call v_call clone_size cdr3_aa cdr3_nt
- TRBJ1-6 TRBV4-3 - CASSQQTGNNSPLHF TGCGCCAGCAGCCAACAAACAGGGAATAATTCACCCCTCCACTTT
- TRBJ2-7 TRBV5-1 - CASSPRAYEQYF TGCGCCAGCAGCCCACGAGCCTACGAGCAGTACTTC
TRBD2 TRBJ2-5 TRBV12-5 - CASGSSGSQETQYF TGTGCTAGTGGTAGTAGCGGGAGCCAAGAGACCCAGTACTTC
- TRBJ2-7 TRBV5-1 - CASSLVGNEQYF TGCGCCAGCAGCTTGGTTGGCAACGAGCAGTACTTC
- TRBJ2-5 TRBV2 - CASSLIRGTQYF TGTGCCAGCAGTTTAATTCGGGGGACCCAGTACTTC
- TRBJ1-1 TRBV2 - CASSEQGNTEAFF TGTGCCAGCAGTGAACAGGGAAACACTGAAGCTTTCTTT
- TRBJ2-7 TRBV18 - CASSPGTGYYEQYF TGTGCCAGCTCACCTGGAACAGGGTACTACGAGCAGTACTTC
- TRBJ2-1 TRBV27 - CASRPGNRAGYEQFF TGTGCCAGCAGGCCCGGGAATCGGGCGGGGTATGAGCAGTTCTTC
- TRBJ1-4 TRBV7-8 once CASSPRKGMGEKLFF TGTGCCAGCAGCCCTCGGAAGGGGATGGGGGAAAAACTGTTTTTT
TRBD2 TRBJ2-3 TRBV4-1 - CASSQGTSGDDTQYF TGCGCCAGCAGCCAAGGGACTAGCGGTGACGATACGCAGTATTTT
- TRBJ2-7 TRBV7-9 - CASSFEWGLHEQYF TGTGCCAGCAGCTTTGAGTGGGGACTCCACGAGCAGTACTTC
TRBD2 TRBJ2-1 TRBV19 - CASSSHGTSGAEQFF TGTGCCAGTAGTTCTCACGGGACTAGCGGGGCGGAGCAGTTCTTC
- TRBJ2-7 TRBV5-4 - CASSLASGHGYEQYF TGTGCCAGCAGCCTAGCTTCCGGGCACGGCTACGAGCAGTACTTC
- TRBJ2-7 TRBV27 - CASSPQVLQAGEQYF TGTGCCAGCAGTCCCCAGGTCCTTCAGGCGGGGGAGCAGTACTTC
TRBD1 TRBJ1-2 TRBV15 - CATSRLDRGGYGYTF TGTGCCACCAGCAGGCTGGACAGGGGTGGGTATGGCTACACCTTC
TRBD1 TRBJ1-2 TRBV29-1 - CSVGTARLSYTF TGCAGCGTGGGGACAGCCCGGCTAAGCTACACCTTC
TRBD2 TRBJ2-1 TRBV6-5 once CASTEGLAGNNEQFF TGTGCCAGCACGGAGGGACTAGCGGGCAACAATGAGCAGTTCTTC
- TRBJ1-1 TRBV5-1 - CASSGVGGSRQAFF TGCGCCAGCAGCGGCGTTGGGGGGTCGCGACAAGCTTTCTTT
TRBD1 TRBJ1-1 TRBV5-1 once CASTGGQGGYTEAFF TGCGCCAGTACAGGGGGACAGGGCGGGTACACTGAAGCTTTCTTT
- TRBJ1-4 TRBV5-6 - CASSLKGSNEKLFF TGTGCCAGCAGCTTGAAGGGGTCTAATGAAAAACTGTTTTTT
- TRBJ1-3 TRBV11-3 - CASSCGSRPLDSGNTIYF TGTGCCAGCAGCTGCGGGTCCCGACCTCTCGACTCTGGAAACACCATATATTTT
TRBD2 TRBJ2-3 TRBV4-3 once CASSPTSASTDTQYF TGCGCCAGCAGCCCAACTAGCGCAAGCACAGATACGCAGTATTTT
TRBD2 TRBJ2-7 TRBV7-8 once CASSIVVLAGSEQYF TGTGCCAGCAGCATAGTTGTCCTAGCGGGAAGCGAGCAGTACTTC
- TRBJ1-2 TRBV12-2 - CASRLDRGLGYTF TGTGCAAGTCGCTTGGACAGGGGGCTTGGCTACACCTTC
TRBD1 TRBJ2-7 TRBV5-6 - CASSHGTGEGDEQYF TGTGCCAGCAGCCATGGGACAGGGGAAGGGGACGAGCAGTACTTC
TRBD2 TRBJ2-2 TRBV6-6 once CASSQTSGGVGELFF TGTGCCAGCAGCCAGACTAGCGGGGGAGTCGGGGAGCTGTTTTTT
TRBD2 TRBJ2-5 TRBV7-2 - CASSPRWGGQETQYF TGTGCCAGCAGCCCCCGGTGGGGGGGGCAAGAGACCCAGTACTTC
- TRBJ2-2 TRBV7-2 - CASSLVTGSHTGELFF TGTGCCAGCAGCTTGGTTACAGGGTCCCACACCGGGGAGCTGTTTTTT
- TRBJ1-5 TRBV5-8 - CASGYRDLNQPQHF TGTGCCAGCGGATACAGGGATCTCAATCAGCCCCAGCATTTT
- TRBJ2-7 TRBV5-1 - CASSLALVESARQYF TGCGCCAGCAGCTTGGCCTTGGTGGAGAGTGCTCGGCAGTACTTC
- TRBJ1-6 TRBV27 - CASSQGNSPLHF TGTGCCAGCTCTCAGGGGAATTCACCCCTCCACTTT
- TRBJ1-1 TRBV13 - CASSLGGHRNTEAFF TGTGCCAGCAGCTTAGGTGGACATCGGAACACTGAAGCTTTCTTT
- TRBJ2-3 TRBV5-1 - CASSLTDTQYF TGCGCCAGCAGCCTCACAGATACGCAGTATTTT
TRBD2 TRBJ2-3 TRBV20-1 - CSARSGDTQYF TGCAGTGCTCGTAGCGGGGATACGCAGTATTTT
- TRBJ2-1 TRBV27 medium-sized CASSRPDRFSYNEQFF TGTGCCAGCAGCCGACCCGACAGATTCTCCTACAATGAGCAGTTCTTC
TRBD2 TRBJ2-2 TRBV15 - CATSGTSNTGELFF TGTGCCACCAGCGGGACTAGCAACACCGGGGAGCTGTTTTTT
TRBD1 TRBJ2-2 TRBV18 - CASSPRAPGTGNTGELFF TGTGCCAGCTCACCACGGGCCCCCGGGACAGGGAACACCGGGGAGCTGTTTTTT
TRBD1 TRBJ1-2 TRBV5-6 - CASSFRQGGLYGYTF TGTGCCAGCAGCTTCAGACAGGGGGGCCTATATGGCTACACCTTC
TRBD1 TRBJ2-7 TRBV5-1 - CASSGGRTGDYEQYF TGCGCCAGCAGCGGTGGGAGGACAGGGGACTACGAGCAGTACTTC
TRBD1 TRBJ1-2 TRBV7-2 - CASSLGQGARGQSGYTF TGTGCCAGCAGCCTCGGACAGGGGGCCCGAGGGCAGTCTGGCTACACCTTC
- TRBJ2-7 TRBV7-2 once CASSLPTLGQKQYF TGTGCCAGCAGCTTACCAACCCTTGGACAGAAGCAGTACTTC
- TRBJ2-7 TRBV23-1 - CARTGQPLNEQYF TGCGCCAGAACAGGACAGCCTTTGAACGAGCAGTACTTC
- TRBJ1-1 TRBV28 - CASSTQGMGAFF TGTGCCAGCTCCACACAGGGAATGGGAGCTTTCTTT
TRBD1 TRBJ1-1 TRBV19 - CASSIWGQGSTEAFF TGTGCCAGTAGTATTTGGGGACAGGGGAGTACTGAAGCTTTCTTT
- TRBJ2-6 TRBV7-8 - CASSQGGPRGGYGANVLTF TGTGCCAGCAGCCAGGGGGGCCCCAGGGGTGGGTATGGGGCCAACGTCCTGACTTTC
TRBD1 TRBJ2-7 TRBV6-6 once CASSYGGRGYEQYF TGTGCCAGCAGTTACGGTGGCAGGGGGTACGAGCAGTACTTC
TRBD2 TRBJ2-3 TRBV4-3 - CASSQEVSGRTHSTDTQYF TGCGCCAGCAGCCAAGAGGTTAGCGGGAGAACCCATAGCACAGATACGCAGTATTTT
- TRBJ2-3 TRBV21-1 - CASSKVAGEDTQYF TGTGCCAGCAGCAAAGTAGCGGGAGAAGATACGCAGTATTTT
- TRBJ2-7 TRBV7-2 - CASSSSGGATYEQYF TGTGCCAGCAGTTCTAGTGGAGGGGCTACCTACGAGCAGTACTTC
- TRBJ1-1 TRBV2 few CASRRLQMNTEAFF TGTGCCAGCCGCAGATTACAAATGAACACTGAAGCTTTCTTT
- TRBJ2-7 TRBV7-6 - CASSLGTARGSYEQYF TGTGCCAGCAGCTTAGGGACAGCTAGGGGGTCGTACGAGCAGTACTTC
TRBD1 TRBJ1-4 TRBV30 once CAWSVPGGVEKLFF TGTGCCTGGAGTGTACCAGGGGGCGTTGAAAAACTGTTTTTT
- TRBJ2-5 TRBV5-6 - CASSFQGIQETQYF TGTGCCAGCAGCTTTCAGGGAATCCAAGAGACCCAGTACTTC
TRBD2 TRBJ2-3 TRBV6-4 - CASSVLAGNTDTQYF TGTGCCAGCAGTGTACTAGCGGGGAACACAGATACGCAGTATTTT
TRBD2 TRBJ2-1 TRBV5-1 - CASSQIAGGPGEQFF TGCGCCAGCAGTCAAATAGCGGGGGGGCCCGGTGAGCAGTTCTTC